This entry lists 16 T cell receptor beta chains sequenced from one sample in a study of cytotoxic CD8 clonotypes in ibrutinib-treated CLL. The protocol was immunoSEQ multiplex PCR, while the TCRdb copy is restricted to in-frame clones and leaves out a portion. The data hold 6,500 to 7,000 clones, with 70% to 75% observed a single time. The starting material was PBMCs, obtained before ibrutinib treatment. These receptors all stem from a human donor with chronic lymphocytic leukemia.

By its share, this clone is large. This sequence joins TRBV19 and TRBJ2-7, with D possibly TRBD2 on 6 matching bases. V lost 6 bases, J lost 4 bases, and 16 bases lay in between. Germline CDR1 LNHDA, CDR2 SQIVND (reference sequence). The CDR3 is 14 residues long. The CDR3 is CASREVPGRYEQYF. CDR3 sequence (DNA): TGTGCCAGTAGAGAGGTCCCTGGGAGGTACGAGCAGTACTTC.

This clone was found a few times. This chain joins TRBV19 and TRBJ1-2; no reliable D call. Per germline, CDR1 LNHDA and CDR2 SQIVND (reference sequence). The CDR3 is made up of 15 amino acids. The germline V and J ends were trimmed by 6 bases and 7 bases, with 21 bases remaining between them. In nucleotides, the CDR3 is TGTGCCAGTAGCCAGGCAGTTTCCCGGGTTAGTGGCTACACCTTC. Protein sequence: CASSQAVSRVSGYTF.

The V and J genes are TRBV19 and TRBJ2-3; TRBD2 matches at 10 bases. This CDR3 has 17 amino acids. Per the germline V gene, CDR1 is LNHDA and CDR2 is SQIVND (reference sequence). The ends lost 6 bases at V and 2 bases at J; junction bases unmatched: 11. In DNA, the CDR3 is TGTGCCAGTAGAGGACTAGCGGAAGTAGGCCACACAGATACGCAGTATTTT. As protein: CASRGLAEVGHTDTQYF. Complete variable domain (other parts from reference TRBV19 and TRBJ2-3): DGGITQSPKYLFRKEGQNVTLSCEQNLNHDAMYWYRQDPGQGLRLIYYSQIVNDFQKGDIAEGYSVSREKKESFPLTVTSAQKNPTAFYLCASRGLAEVGHTDTQYFGPGTRLTVL.

This clone was seen more than once but under ten times. This sequence joins TRBV15 and TRBJ1-1; D is unresolved. The CDR3 spans 14 residues. Germline assignment: CDR1 LNHNV and CDR2 YYDKDF (reference sequence). V was trimmed by 5 bases and J by 3 bases, leaving 13 bases between them. The DNA for the CDR3 is TGTGCCACCAGCTTGGCAGCCTATTACACTGAAGCTTTCTTT. It encodes CATSLAAYYTEAFF.

The chain carries TRBV27 and TRBJ2-1; D tentatively reads TRBD1 or TRBD2 (6 bases each). This CDR3 region has 16 residues. V gave up 5 bases and J gave up 2 bases, with 16 bases separating them. The germline V gene has CDR1 MNHEY and CDR2 SMNVEV (reference sequence). The CDR3 loop reads CASSRAGHLPYNEQFF. The CDR3, as DNA: TGTGCCAGCAGTCGCGCGGGACACCTCCCCTACAATGAGCAGTTCTTC.

The gene calls are TRBV4-2 and TRBJ1-5; D is ambiguous. V was clipped by 0 bases and J by 7 bases, with 7 bases between them. Per germline, CDR1 LGHNA and CDR2 YNFKEQ. This CDR3 comprises 13 residues. The CDR3: CASSQDNVQPQHF. CDR3 nucleotide sequence: TGTGCCAGCAGCCAAGATAACGTGCAGCCCCAGCATTTT.

The chain carries TRBV29-1 and TRBJ2-2, with 11 bases matching TRBD2. Trimming removed 5 bases from V and 4 bases from J; junction bases left unmatched: 3. The germline V gene has CDR1 SQVTM and CDR2 ANQGSEA. The CDR3 sequence is 14 residues long. CDR3 nucleotide sequence: TGCAGCGTTTCTAGCGGGGGGTCCACCGGGGAGCTGTTTTTT. Translated: CSVSSGGSTGELFF.

This rearrangement joins TRBV12-5 to TRBJ2-1; D ambiguous. The V end was cut by 8 bases, the J end by 9 bases, with 5 bases between. The CDR3 is 9 amino acids. The V gene's germline CDR1 is LGHNT and CDR2 FRNRAP. The CDR3 spells CASLTEQFF. The CDR3 bases are TGTGCTAGTTTAACTGAGCAGTTCTTC.

The chain has TRBV6-5 and TRBJ2-4; D possibly matches TRBD1 or TRBD2 (5 bases each). Germline CDR1 reads MNHEY; CDR2 reads SVGAGI. The CDR3 consists of 16 residues. The germline V and J ends were trimmed by 2 bases and 0 bases, with 11 bases remaining between them. For the CDR3, the DNA is TGTGCCAGCAGTTACACTGGGGCGGGAGCCAAAAACATTCAGTACTTC. Residues: CASSYTGAGAKNIQYF.

The chain has TRBV6-1 and TRBJ2-5; D call uncertain. The J call is in doubt because the DNA end fits TRBJ2-7 better. This CDR3 is 13 amino acids long. CDR1 and CDR2 from the germline V gene are MNHNS and SASEGT. CDR3 residues: CAITDGTTYEQYF. The CDR3 DNA reads as TGTGCCATCACCGACGGAACGACCTACGAGCAGTACTTC.

The chain has TRBV27 and TRBJ2-7; TRBD2 matches 14 bases. Trimming removed 5 bases from V and 7 bases from J; junction bases left unmatched: 7. The length of the CDR3 is 15 residues. Germline V gene sequence: CDR1 MNHEY, CDR2 SMNVEV (reference sequence). CDR3 sequence (DNA): TGTGCCAGCAGTCCCCGGACTAGCGGGAGGAATGAGCAGTACTTC. Its protein product is CASSPRTSGRNEQYF.

This sequence joins TRBV7-6 and TRBJ1-1, with 7 bases lining up with TRBD1. The ends lost 5 bases at V and 3 bases at J; junction bases unmatched: 12. Germline CDR1 SGHVS, CDR2 FNYEAQ. The CDR3 has 16 amino acids. The chain's CDR3 is CASSGTVSAGDTEAFF. As DNA, the CDR3 is TGTGCCAGCAGCGGGACAGTCTCCGCAGGAGACACTGAAGCTTTCTTT. Full variable domain (outside the CDR3, taken from reference TRBV7-6 and TRBJ1-1): GAGVSQSPRYKVTKRGQDVALRCDPISGHVSLYWYRQALGQGPEFLTYFNYEAQQDKSGLPNDRFSAERPEGSISTLTIQRTEQRDSAMYRCASSGTVSAGDTEAFFGQGTRLTVV.

Comments on this clone: One end of the junction is discordant with germline, which a read error may explain. The chain links TRBV6-1 to TRBJ1-5; the D is unclear. The CDR3 extends over 13 amino acids. CDR1 MNHNS and CDR2 SASEGT come from the germline V gene. CDR3 sequence (DNA): TGTGCCAGCAGCGAAGACATAATTCAGCCCCAGCATTTT. Translation: CASSEDIIQPQHF.

The V call is TRBV28, the J call TRBJ2-2, with D possibly being TRBD2 (6 bases). Germline V gives CDR1 MDHEN, CDR2 SYDVKM. The CDR3 contains 15 residues. V lost 7 bases, J lost 4 bases, and 16 bases lay in between. This CDR3 reads CASITSGEGTGELFF. The CDR3 nucleotides are TGTGCCAGCATTACTTCGGGGGAAGGCACCGGGGAGCTGTTTTTT.

This clone is deemed medium-sized. The gene calls are TRBV5-1 and TRBJ1-6; 7 nucleotides align to TRBD1. Germline V gene sequence: CDR1 SGHRS, CDR2 YFSETQ. CDR3 length equals 14 residues. Trimming cost V 0 bases and J 7 bases; bases outside gene matches: 1. DNA for the CDR3: TGCGCCAGCAGCTTGGAACAGGGGAATTCACCCCTCCACTTT. It codes for CASSLEQGNSPLHF.

The chain couples TRBV27 to TRBJ1-6; 8 bases align to TRBD1. The germline V gene has CDR1 MNHEY and CDR2 SMNVEV (reference sequence). The CDR3 contains 14 residues. V gave up 6 bases and J gave up 9 bases; unmatched junction bases: 7. The CDR3 DNA sequence: TGTGCCAGCAGCAAGGACAGGGCCCCTTCACCCCTCCACTTT. Its translation: CASSKDRAPSPLHF.